Each of the 15 T cell receptor beta chains below was sequenced from the same sample in a study of glioma-infiltrating T cells. TCR alpha and beta CDR3 regions were amplified from RNA using iRepertoire nested multiplex PCR. TCRdb reanalysed the multiplex PCR reads using MiXCR and keeps one entry per CDR3 protein. The sample contains 100,000 to 150,000 distinct CDR3 sequences, 20% to 25% of which appear only once. Sequenced input: glioma tissue, nonneoplastic brain tissue, or PBMCs (not recorded which). Receptors were obtained from a human donor with low-grade glioma or glioblastoma, undergoing nonglioma brain surgery, or in good health (not recorded which).

As regards this clonotype: This may arise from a read error, as a much more abundant clone is one base away. The chain employs TRBV7-9 and TRBJ2-7; D gene unclear. V lost 8 bases and J 7 bases, leaving 18 bases between the germline ends. This CDR3 spans 13 amino acids. Germline CDR1 and CDR2: SEHNR and FQNEAQ (reference sequence). The CDR3 is CASRRLSDGEQYF. The CDR3 bases are TGTGCCAGCCGCAGACTGAGCGACGGGGAGCAGTACTTC.

This clonotype was picked up many times. The CDR3 reads CASSWRGDDTEAFF. The CDR3 coding sequence is TGTGCCAGCAGCTGGAGGGGGGATGACACTGAAGCTTTCTTT. The J gene is TRBJ1-1, the V gene TRBV7-2, with a weak D call TRBD1 (6 bases). The V gene's germline CDR1 is SGHTA and CDR2 FQGNSA. V lost 4 bases and J 3 bases, leaving 12 bases between the germline ends. CDR3 length: 14 amino acids.

In this sample, this clonotype turned up a few times. V gene TRBV24-1 combines with J gene TRBJ2-1; D may match TRBD1 or TRBD2 (5 bases each). Trimming took 6 bases from V and 8 from J, leaving 19 bases between them. Per germline, CDR1 KGHDR and CDR2 SFDVKD. The length of the CDR3 is 15 residues. CDR3 loop: CATSPGRGLSDEQFF. The CDR3 DNA reads as TGTGCCACCAGTCCGGGACGAGGCTTGTCGGATGAGCAGTTCTTC.

This clonotype was picked up a small number of times. The rearrangement joins TRBV19 to TRBJ2-7, with TRBD2 matching 9 bases. The ends lost 2 bases at V and 2 bases at J; junction bases unmatched: 13. Germline lookup yields CDR1 LNHDA and CDR2 SQIVND (reference sequence). CDR3 length: 18 amino acids. CDR3 coding DNA: TGTGCCAGTAGTATATATTCTGGTTTTGGGACTAGCACCTACGAGCAGTACTTC. Its translation: CASSIYSGFGTSTYEQYF.

This clonotype was observed many times. V and J are TRBV20-1 and TRBJ1-2; 11 bases fit TRBD1. CDR1 and CDR2 from the germline V gene are DFQATT and SNEGSKA (reference sequence). J gave up 4 bases and V 4 bases, and 5 bases lay outside the gene matches. This CDR3 has 14 amino acids. In DNA, the CDR3 is TGCAGTGCTACAGGACAGGGGGCGATCTATGGCTACACCTTC. It encodes CSATGQGAIYGYTF.

As regards this clonotype: A clone one base away is much larger, so this may be a read error. The V call is TRBV7-8, the J call TRBJ2-1; 7 bases agree with TRBD2. Germline V gene lookup returns CDR1 SGHVS and CDR2 FQNEAQ. The CDR3 loop spans 16 amino acids. V lost 5 bases and J lost 4; bases outside the gene matches: 11. CDR3 in DNA: TGTGCCAGCAGCCAAGGACCAGCGGGACTGTACAATGAGCAGTTCTTC. Amino acid sequence: CASSQGPAGLYNEQFF.

The chain recombines TRBV5-4 with TRBJ2-7, with 10 bases lining up with TRBD2. The junction had 12 bases not matched to a gene; V was cut back by 1 base and J by 5 bases. Per the germline V gene, CDR1 is SGHNT and CDR2 is YYREEE (reference sequence). The CDR3 totals 17 residues. CDR3 sequence: CASSLTPLAGDGNEQYF. CDR3 sequence (DNA): TGTGCCAGCAGCTTGACACCCCTAGCGGGAGATGGGAACGAGCAGTACTTC.

This clonotype was seen many times. V gene TRBV7-9 combines with J gene TRBJ2-4; 11 positions agree with TRBD2. The CDR3 covers 16 residues. CDR1 and CDR2 (germline): SEHNR, FQNEAQ (reference sequence). The V segment lost 5 bases and the J segment 3 bases; nucleotides outside the gene matches: 6. The CDR3 reads CASSPQLAGDKNIQYF. The DNA for the CDR3 is TGTGCCAGCAGCCCCCAACTAGCGGGAGACAAAAACATTCAGTACTTC.

The V call is TRBV5-4, the J call TRBJ2-3, with no clear D. Germline CDR1 reads SGHNT; CDR2 reads YYREEE (reference sequence). The CDR3 loop spans 16 amino acids. V dropped 4 bases and J dropped 2 bases, with 17 bases sitting between them. CDR3 residues: CASSPREPAYTDTQYF. DNA for the CDR3: TGTGCCAGCAGCCCGCGCGAGCCGGCCTACACAGATACGCAGTATTTT.

On this clonotype itself: The junction departs from the called germline gene at one end, perhaps through a read error. The V and J genes are TRBV4-1 and TRBJ2-7; no definite D call. Germline CDR1 MGHRA, CDR2 YSYEKL. This CDR3 is built from 13 residues. The CDR3 region has the DNA TGCGCCAGCAGTATTGACTTGTCCTGCGAGCAGTACTTC. This translates into CASSIDLSCEQYF.

This clonotype was seen once. One base away lies a much larger clone, so this may be a sequencing read error. This sequence joins TRBV15 and TRBJ2-5; D might be TRBD2 (6 bases). Germline V CDR1 and CDR2: LNHNV, YYDKDF (reference sequence). This CDR3 spans 16 amino acids. DNA of the CDR3: TGTGCCGCCAGCAGAGTATCTAGCGCTTATCGGGAGACCCAGTACTTC. It codes for CAASRVSSAYRETQYF.

A word on this clonotype: A clone one base away is much larger, so this may be a read error. The chain uses TRBV28 and TRBJ2-7, with 8 nucleotides matching TRBD2. Germline V lookup: CDR1 MDHEN, CDR2 SYDVKM. The CDR3 covers 16 residues. CDR3 amino acids: CASSLEAGAGGYEKYF. The CDR3 nucleotides are TGTGCCAGCAGTTTAGAGGCTGGGGCGGGAGGCTACGAGAAGTACTTC.

This clonotype showed up many times. The chain links TRBV18 to TRBJ2-7; no definite D call. V lost 2 bases to trimming and J lost 5 bases, with 10 bases between them. The germline V gene encodes CDR1 KGHSH and CDR2 LQKENI. This CDR3 is 13 amino acids long. This CDR3 reads CASSPGLYNEQYF. Here the CDR3 DNA reads TGTGCCAGCTCACCAGGCCTATACAACGAGCAGTACTTC.

Concerning this clonotype itself: This may stem from a read error, because a much larger clone lies one nucleotide away. The CDR3 ends on some other residue instead of the conserved phenylalanine or tryptophan, so this is likely a read error. The chain carries TRBV6-6 and TRBJ1-1; D gene unclear. The germline V gene has CDR1 MNHNY and CDR2 SVGAGI (reference sequence). The V and J ends lost 0 bases and 7 bases respectively, with 9 bases between them. CDR3 size: 13 residues. As DNA, the CDR3 is TGTGCCAGCAGTTACTCGATCATGGGTGAAGCTTTCCTT. Its translation: CASSYSIMGEAFL.

CDR3 sequence: CASSQGRGPSTDTQYF. CDR3 in DNA: TGCGCCAGCAGCCAAGGTCGGGGACCCAGCACAGATACGCAGTATTTT. The genes are TRBV4-3 and TRBJ2-3, with D perhaps matching TRBD1 or TRBD2 (5 bases each). CDR1 is LGHNA, CDR2 YSLEER, per germline. Trimming cost V 1 base and J 0 bases, with 11 bases left between them. This CDR3 contains 16 residues.